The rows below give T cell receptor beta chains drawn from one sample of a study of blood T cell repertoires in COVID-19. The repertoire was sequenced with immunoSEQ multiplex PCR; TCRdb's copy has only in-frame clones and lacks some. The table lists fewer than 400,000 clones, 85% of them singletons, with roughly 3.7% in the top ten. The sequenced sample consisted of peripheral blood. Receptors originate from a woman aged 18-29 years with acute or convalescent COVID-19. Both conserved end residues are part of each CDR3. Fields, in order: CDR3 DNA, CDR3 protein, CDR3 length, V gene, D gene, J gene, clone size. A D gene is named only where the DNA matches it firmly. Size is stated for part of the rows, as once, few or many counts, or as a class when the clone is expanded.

CDR3nt: TGCGCCAGCAGCTTGGCGGCGGTCCCCAAAAACATTCAGTACTTC
CDR3aa: CASSLAAVPKNIQYF
len: 15
v_gene: TRBV5-1
d_gene: .
j_gene: TRBJ2-4
abundance: .

CDR3nt: TGTGCCAGCAGTTTAGTGCCGGGGGGGCTCACAGATACGCAGTATTTT
CDR3aa: CASSLVPGGLTDTQYF
len: 16
v_gene: TRBV28
d_gene: TRBD2
j_gene: TRBJ2-3
abundance: .

CDR3nt: TGTGCCAGCAGTCCCTTTGCGGGACTAGTCACCGAGCAGTACTTC
CDR3aa: CASSPFAGLVTEQYF
len: 15
v_gene: TRBV2
d_gene: TRBD2
j_gene: TRBJ2-7
abundance: .

CDR3nt: TGTGCCAGCAGTGAAGCCGTAAGACAGGGTAGGAATGGCTACACCTTC
CDR3aa: CASSEAVRQGRNGYTF
len: 16
v_gene: TRBV6-1
d_gene: TRBD1
j_gene: TRBJ1-2
abundance: few

CDR3nt: TGTGCCAGCAGCGTAACCCCCCACCTCCCCGGAGGGGCCGCTTTCTTT
CDR3aa: CASSVTPHLPGGAAFF
len: 16
v_gene: TRBV9
d_gene: .
j_gene: TRBJ1-1
abundance: .

CDR3nt: TGTGCCAGCAGCCAAGAGGCTAGCGGGGGAGAGACCCAGTACTTC
CDR3aa: CASSQEASGGETQYF
len: 15
v_gene: TRBV3-1/TRBV3-2
d_gene: TRBD2
j_gene: TRBJ2-5
abundance: .

CDR3nt: TGTGCCAGCAGCCCACCGGGACAGGGGTACGAGCAGTACTTC
CDR3aa: CASSPPGQGYEQYF
len: 14
v_gene: TRBV5-6
d_gene: TRBD1
j_gene: TRBJ2-7
abundance: .

CDR3nt: TGTGCCAGCAGCTCCCCCCACAGGGATGTGTATGGCTACACCTTC
CDR3aa: CASSSPHRDVYGYTF
len: 15
v_gene: TRBV9
d_gene: .
j_gene: TRBJ1-2
abundance: once

CDR3nt: TGTGCCACCAGTGATTCAGTTGGAGGAATGGAGACCCAGTACTTC
CDR3aa: CATSDSVGGMETQYF
len: 15
v_gene: TRBV24-1
d_gene: .
j_gene: TRBJ2-5
abundance: once

CDR3nt: TGTGCCTGGAGTGCTGGCCGAAGCACAGATACGCAGTATTTT
CDR3aa: CAWSAGRSTDTQYF
len: 14
v_gene: TRBV30
d_gene: .
j_gene: TRBJ2-3
abundance: .

CDR3nt: TGTGCCAGCAGCTGGGCCTCGTACGAGCAGTACTTC
CDR3aa: CASSWASYEQYF
len: 12
v_gene: TRBV5-6
d_gene: .
j_gene: TRBJ2-7
abundance: .

CDR3nt: TGTGCCAGCAGTGAAGCAACAGGGGGAGGCAAAAACATTCAGTACTTC
CDR3aa: CASSEATGGGKNIQYF
len: 16
v_gene: TRBV2
d_gene: TRBD1
j_gene: TRBJ2-4
abundance: .

CDR3nt: TGCGCCAGCAGCCCGGGACAGGGACGGAATGAAAAACTGTTTTTT
CDR3aa: CASSPGQGRNEKLFF
len: 15
v_gene: TRBV5-1
d_gene: TRBD1
j_gene: TRBJ1-4
abundance: .

CDR3nt: TGTGCCAGCAGCTCACTCGGGACTAGCGGGCTCACCGGGGAGCTGTTTTTT
CDR3aa: CASSSLGTSGLTGELFF
len: 17
v_gene: TRBV13
d_gene: TRBD2
j_gene: TRBJ2-2
abundance: .

CDR3nt: TGTGCCAGCAGCTTAGGGGAGGGTTCAGGCACTGAAGCTTTCTTT
CDR3aa: CASSLGEGSGTEAFF
len: 15
v_gene: TRBV11-2
d_gene: .
j_gene: TRBJ1-1
abundance: .

CDR3nt: TGTGCTAGTGGTCAATTGACAGGGCCCGATACGCAGTATTTT
CDR3aa: CASGQLTGPDTQYF
len: 14
v_gene: TRBV12-5
d_gene: TRBD1
j_gene: TRBJ2-3
abundance: .

CDR3nt: TGTGCCAGCAGTTCAAGGGGAGGTGCTCAGCCCCAGCATTTT
CDR3aa: CASSSRGGAQPQHF
len: 14
v_gene: TRBV28
d_gene: .
j_gene: TRBJ1-5
abundance: .

CDR3nt: TGTGCCAGCAGTGACCTAGCGGGGGGGTCGTATGAGCAGTTCTTC
CDR3aa: CASSDLAGGSYEQFF
len: 15
v_gene: TRBV6-1
d_gene: TRBD2
j_gene: TRBJ2-1
abundance: .

CDR3nt: TGTGCTAGTGCCCCGTCGGGTGGAGGGTGGACCGGGGAGCTGTTTTTT
CDR3aa: CASAPSGGGWTGELFF
len: 16
v_gene: TRBV12-5
d_gene: .
j_gene: TRBJ2-2
abundance: .

CDR3nt: TGTGCCAGCTCACCTCGTCATACAGGGAAGAGCTACACCTTC
CDR3aa: CASSPRHTGKSYTF
len: 14
v_gene: TRBV18
d_gene: .
j_gene: TRBJ1-2
abundance: .

CDR3nt: TGTGCCAGCAGCCCCGCGAATTACAATGAGCAGTTCTTC
CDR3aa: CASSPANYNEQFF
len: 13
v_gene: TRBV6-2/TRBV6-3
d_gene: .
j_gene: TRBJ2-1
abundance: .

CDR3nt: TGTGCCAGCAAGCTATCCTCTGGAAACACCATATATTTT
CDR3aa: CASKLSSGNTIYF
len: 13
v_gene: TRBV27
d_gene: .
j_gene: TRBJ1-3
abundance: many

CDR3nt: TGCGCCAGCAGCGACACTAGCGGGGGCCATAAAAACAATGAGCAGTTCTTC
CDR3aa: CASSDTSGGHKNNEQFF
len: 17
v_gene: TRBV5-1
d_gene: TRBD2
j_gene: TRBJ2-1
abundance: .

CDR3nt: TGTGCCAGCAGTGAAGGGGGCCCTTACGAGCAGTACTTC
CDR3aa: CASSEGGPYEQYF
len: 13
v_gene: TRBV25-1
d_gene: .
j_gene: TRBJ2-7
abundance: .

CDR3nt: TGTGCCAGCAGTTCGAGGAGGGACGGGGAGCTGTTTTTT
CDR3aa: CASSSRRDGELFF
len: 13
v_gene: TRBV7-3
d_gene: .
j_gene: TRBJ2-2
abundance: once

CDR3nt: TGTGCCAGCAGTTACTCGAGAGAGAGGTCTAGCGGCTACACCTTC
CDR3aa: CASSYSRERSSGYTF
len: 15
v_gene: TRBV6-5
d_gene: .
j_gene: TRBJ1-2
abundance: once

CDR3nt: TGTGCCAGCAGGTCCGTAGGGACAAGCAGTGAGCAGTTCTTC
CDR3aa: CASRSVGTSSEQFF
len: 14
v_gene: TRBV6-5
d_gene: .
j_gene: TRBJ2-1
abundance: .

CDR3nt: TGTGCCAGCAGTTTTGACAGAAACACTGAAGCTTTCTTT
CDR3aa: CASSFDRNTEAFF
len: 13
v_gene: TRBV5-8
d_gene: .
j_gene: TRBJ1-1
abundance: .

CDR3nt: TGCAGCGTCGCCAGATACGACAGGGATGCTGGAAACACCATATATTTT
CDR3aa: CSVARYDRDAGNTIYF
len: 16
v_gene: TRBV29-1
d_gene: TRBD1
j_gene: TRBJ1-3
abundance: .

CDR3nt: TGTGCCAGCAGCCTCACAGGGGCGGAGGGCTACACCTTC
CDR3aa: CASSLTGAEGYTF
len: 13
v_gene: TRBV7-3
d_gene: TRBD1
j_gene: TRBJ1-2
abundance: .

CDR3nt: TGTGCCACCCATTTTTGGTATAAAGCTTGGGGGCGAGAGACCCAGTACTTC
CDR3aa: CATHFWYKAWGRETQYF
len: 17
v_gene: TRBV21-1
d_gene: .
j_gene: TRBJ2-5
abundance: .

CDR3nt: TGTGCCACCAGCAGAAGCGGGAGTCTTGCCGGGGAGCTGTTTTTT
CDR3aa: CATSRSGSLAGELFF
len: 15
v_gene: TRBV24-1
d_gene: TRBD2
j_gene: TRBJ2-2
abundance: .

CDR3nt: TGTGCCAGTACAGGGACTAGCGTTTCCTATCAGTTCTTC
CDR3aa: CASTGTSVSYQFF
len: 13
v_gene: TRBV19
d_gene: TRBD2
j_gene: TRBJ2-1
abundance: .

CDR3nt: TGTGCCAGCAGCTCGGGACAGGGGGCTGGAAACACCATATATTTT
CDR3aa: CASSSGQGAGNTIYF
len: 15
v_gene: TRBV9
d_gene: TRBD1
j_gene: TRBJ1-3
abundance: once

CDR3nt: TGTGCCAGCAGTTCGGGGGGGTCAGCTAAGACCGGGGAGCTGTTTTTT
CDR3aa: CASSSGGSAKTGELFF
len: 16
v_gene: TRBV28
d_gene: TRBD2
j_gene: TRBJ2-2
abundance: .

CDR3nt: TGTGCCAGCAGCCCATGGGCAGACGTGTTATCGTACTTC
CDR3aa: CASSPWADVLSYF
len: 13
v_gene: TRBV5-8
d_gene: .
j_gene: TRBJ2-7
abundance: .

CDR3nt: TGTGCCAGCAGACTAGCGGGAGGCCCTTCCTACAATGAGCAGTTCTTC
CDR3aa: CASRLAGGPSYNEQFF
len: 16
v_gene: TRBV27
d_gene: TRBD2
j_gene: TRBJ2-1
abundance: .

CDR3nt: TGTGCCAGTAGTATTGGGGGCCCCGGACACGAGCAGTACTTC
CDR3aa: CASSIGGPGHEQYF
len: 14
v_gene: TRBV19
d_gene: .
j_gene: TRBJ2-7
abundance: .

CDR3nt: TGTGCCAGCTCACCGCAGACAGGGGCGAATTCACCCCTCCACTTT
CDR3aa: CASSPQTGANSPLHF
len: 15
v_gene: TRBV18
d_gene: TRBD1
j_gene: TRBJ1-6
abundance: .

CDR3nt: TGTGCCAGTAGATTCCTGGCGGATGAAGCTTTCTTT
CDR3aa: CASRFLADEAFF
len: 12
v_gene: TRBV19
d_gene: .
j_gene: TRBJ1-1
abundance: .

CDR3nt: TGTGCCTGGAGTGTGACTAGGTACGAGCAGTACTTC
CDR3aa: CAWSVTRYEQYF
len: 12
v_gene: TRBV30
d_gene: .
j_gene: TRBJ2-7
abundance: .

CDR3nt: TGTGCCAGCTCACCACGACAGGGTACATATTCTGGGGCCAACGTCCTGACTTTC
CDR3aa: CASSPRQGTYSGANVLTF
len: 18
v_gene: TRBV18
d_gene: TRBD1
j_gene: TRBJ2-6
abundance: .

CDR3nt: TGTGCCTGGAGTCCCGGGACAGGGACGGGCTACACCTTC
CDR3aa: CAWSPGTGTGYTF
len: 13
v_gene: TRBV30
d_gene: TRBD1
j_gene: TRBJ1-2
abundance: few

CDR3nt: TGTGCCAGCAGGTGGCAGGGAGGTGGAAATGAGCAGTTCTTC
CDR3aa: CASRWQGGGNEQFF
len: 14
v_gene: TRBV11-2
d_gene: .
j_gene: TRBJ2-1
abundance: few

CDR3nt: TGTGCCAGCAGCCAGGCGACAAGCACAGATACGCAGTATTTT
CDR3aa: CASSQATSTDTQYF
len: 14
v_gene: TRBV27
d_gene: .
j_gene: TRBJ2-3
abundance: .

CDR3nt: TGTGCCAGCAGCCCGGACAGGCTGAACACTGAAGCTTTCTTT
CDR3aa: CASSPDRLNTEAFF
len: 14
v_gene: TRBV28
d_gene: TRBD1
j_gene: TRBJ1-1
abundance: .

CDR3nt: TGTGCCAGCAGCTTGGTAGCGGGGGGGCAAGAGACCCAGTACTTC
CDR3aa: CASSLVAGGQETQYF
len: 15
v_gene: TRBV5-6
d_gene: TRBD2
j_gene: TRBJ2-5
abundance: .

CDR3nt: TGCGCCAGCAGCTGGGACGGGGACTCTAAATTTTATGGCTACACCTTC
CDR3aa: CASSWDGDSKFYGYTF
len: 16
v_gene: TRBV5-1
d_gene: .
j_gene: TRBJ1-2
abundance: .

CDR3nt: TGTGCCAGCAGCGTAACTAGCGGGGGGGCAGAGGATACGCAGTATTTT
CDR3aa: CASSVTSGGAEDTQYF
len: 16
v_gene: TRBV11-2
d_gene: TRBD2
j_gene: TRBJ2-3
abundance: .

CDR3nt: TGTGCCACCCACAGGAGCGGGGGGGCGAACACCGGGGAGCTGTTTTTT
CDR3aa: CATHRSGGANTGELFF
len: 16
v_gene: TRBV10-3
d_gene: TRBD2
j_gene: TRBJ2-2
abundance: .

CDR3nt: TGTGCCAGTAGTACGGGACAGTTGGGGGTCAATGAAAAACTGTTTTTT
CDR3aa: CASSTGQLGVNEKLFF
len: 16
v_gene: TRBV19
d_gene: TRBD1
j_gene: TRBJ1-4
abundance: .